This record concerns one T cell receptor beta chain sequence. As processed by the authors: Amplifying reference gene primers gave estimates of nucleated cell counts. Sequencing was performed with immunoSEQ multiplex PCR; in TCRdb, only in-frame clones are kept and a portion is missing. V and J calls and clone size are given by that table; D and trimming were obtained from the DNA. The repertoire consists of under 50,000 clones, with 92% occurring once and the leading ten covering around 13%. This sample was taken from a study of blood T cell repertoires in COVID-19. Study in general: Sites in the United States, Italy and Spain provided acute and convalescent COVID-19 samples. PBMCs, B-cell-depleted T cells, or T cells were the source of the cDNA or gDNA that made up the material.

Trimming removed 0 bases from V and 4 bases from J; junction bases left unmatched: 3. The CDR3 extends over 15 amino acids. CDR1 SGHRS and CDR2 YFSETQ come from the germline V gene. The clonotype was recovered from a human donor in a cohort sampled during active COVID-19. V gene TRBV5-1 combines with J gene TRBJ2-5; 10 bases are a match to TRBD2. The sample was peripheral blood. CDR3 in DNA: TGCGCCAGCAGCTTGGCTAGCGGGAGCGGAGAGACCCAGTACTTC. Residues: CASSLASGSGETQYF.